This TCR beta chain stems from a study of blood T cell repertoires in COVID-19. Study-wide background: Samples taken during acute and convalescent COVID-19 were collected in the United States, Italy and Spain.

This clone was picked up one time. The authors' processing: How many nucleated cells were present was estimated from reference gene primer amplification. Using immunoSEQ multiplex PCR, the repertoire was profiled, and TCRdb retains in-frame clones only, with some absent. Clonal size and the V and J genes are those of that table, whereas D and trimming came from the DNA. The sample contains about 120,000 clones, about 80% of which appear only once. With 0 bases clipped from V and 6 bases from J, the junction kept 7 bases outside the gene matches. The V gene's germline CDR1 is SGHRS and CDR2 YFSETQ. CDR3 length: 16 amino acids.

Source material: peripheral blood. This chain connects TRBV5-1 to TRBJ2-1; TRBD1 matches at 9 bases. This receptor was identified in a woman aged 35 to 49 with acute or convalescent COVID-19. CDR3: CASSLERDRVGNEQFF. The CDR3 DNA reads TGCGCCAGCAGCTTGGAGAGGGACAGGGTTGGCAATGAGCAGTTCTTC.